The present T cell receptor beta chain was sequenced within a study of T-cell reconstitution after alpha-beta-depleted transplantation in children. Broader study findings: The main origin of T-cell counts and diversity one year after transplant was newly produced T cells. Several hundred rapidly expanded clones from non-depleted graft cells reportedly supplied alpha-beta T cells about two months post-transplant. After transplant, high TCRbeta diversity at day 60 in some patients arose from surviving recipient T cells and thymic progenitors.

There are many counts of this clonotype. Its antigen is not identified. Unique molecular identifiers featured in how the TCRbeta library was prepared. TCRdb called the PCR reads again in MiXCR, with one record for every CDR3 protein. The sample lists roughly 110,000 distinct CDR3 sequences, about a tenth occurring once. Sequenced here: PBMCs, sampled before TCRalphabeta/CD19-depleted stem cell transplant. The origin of this receptor is a boy younger than 10 with acute lymphoblastic leukemia, due to receive a stem cell transplant.

Here the CDR3 DNA reads TGCAGTGCTAGAGATATGAGAGTAGCGAATGAGCAGTTCTTC. It yields the protein CSARDMRVANEQFF. This chain joins TRBV20-1 and TRBJ2-1, with D perhaps TRBD2 (5 bases). Germline V CDR1 and CDR2: DFQATT, SNEGSKA (reference sequence). Trimming left V 0 bases short and J 7 bases short, with 13 bases between. This CDR3 spans 14 amino acids.